The T cell receptor beta chain under discussion was sequenced for a study of multiple sclerosis patients with progressive multifocal leukoencephalopathy. Only in-frame clones appear in the TCRdb table, and some are missing; sequencing was by immunoSEQ multiplex PCR. The sample carries about 30,000 clones, about 90% recorded once. Remarks on this clone: The antigen remains undetermined.

V was pared by 4 bases and J by 2 bases, with 18 bases between. CDR1 is MNHEY and CDR2 is SVGAGI in the germline V gene. The CDR3 length is 16 residues. Time point indicated: approximately twelve months of natalizumab therapy. Study-wide results and limits: Most PML patients had lower entropy, suggesting less diverse TRB repertoires.

The clonotype was recovered from a human donor with multiple sclerosis. The source material was PBMCs, sampled from a patient treated with natalizumab. V gene TRBV6-5 combines with J gene TRBJ2-7; D is uncertain. CDR3 DNA sequence: TGTGCCAGCAGTTCCCCGCCGTTGGTAGGTCCCTACGAGCAGTACTTC. It specifies CASSSPPLVGPYEQYF.